The clone carrying this T cell receptor beta chain was picked up many times. Its cognate antigen is unknown. It was with a sample-barcoded 5' primer and a J-beta primer mix that a second PCR of about 6 to 12 cycles was run. Via MiXCR, TCRdb re-called the 5' RACE reads, giving one row per CDR3 protein. This table holds 1.5 million to 1.9 million distinct CDR3 sequences, approximately 43% found once. The sample comes from a study of blood T cells in healthy people across ages. Trimming took 9 bases from V and 4 from J, leaving 10 bases between them. The CDR3 is made up of 12 amino acids. Caucasian, healthy and from Russia, the donors were aged between about 6 and 90. Samples each yielded at least 5 micrograms of total RNA. Whole-study results and caveats: Researchers report that TCR beta diversity correlated strongly with naive T cell percentage.

This receptor was identified in a woman aged 18-29 years in good health. This rearrangement joins TRBV12-3 or TRBV12-4 to TRBJ2-1; D possibly matches TRBD1 or TRBD2 (6 bases each). Sequenced: blood. The CDR3 here is CASRGVYNEQFF. The CDR3 DNA reads TGTGCCAGTAGGGGGGTGTACAATGAGCAGTTCTTC.